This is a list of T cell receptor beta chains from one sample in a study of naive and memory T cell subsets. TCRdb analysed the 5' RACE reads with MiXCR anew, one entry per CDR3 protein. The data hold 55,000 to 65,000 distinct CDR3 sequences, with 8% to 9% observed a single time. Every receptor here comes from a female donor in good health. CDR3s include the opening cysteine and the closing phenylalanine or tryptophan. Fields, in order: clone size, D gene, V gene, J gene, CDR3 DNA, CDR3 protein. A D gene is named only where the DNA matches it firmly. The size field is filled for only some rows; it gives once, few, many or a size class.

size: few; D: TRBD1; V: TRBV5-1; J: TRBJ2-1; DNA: TGCGCCAGCAGCCCGGGGACAGGGTCCTACAATGAGCAGTTCTTC; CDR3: CASSPGTGSYNEQFF
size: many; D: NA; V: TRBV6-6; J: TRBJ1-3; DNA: TGTGCCAGCAGTTACGTTTGGGGTAGTGGAAACACCATATATTTT; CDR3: CASSYVWGSGNTIYF
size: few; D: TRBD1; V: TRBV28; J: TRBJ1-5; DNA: TGTGCCAGCAGCCCAGGGGGCGGAGCCAATCAGCCCCAGCATTTT; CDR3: CASSPGGGANQPQHF
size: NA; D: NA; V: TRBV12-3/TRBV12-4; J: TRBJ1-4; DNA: TGTGCCAGCAGGGAGGACAGTGGGTTTAATGAAAAACTGTTTTTT; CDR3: CASREDSGFNEKLFF
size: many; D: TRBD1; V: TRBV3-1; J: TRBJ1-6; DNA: TGTGCCAGCAGCCAACATACAGGGGAGAGTTCACCCCTCCACTTT; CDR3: CASSQHTGESSPLHF
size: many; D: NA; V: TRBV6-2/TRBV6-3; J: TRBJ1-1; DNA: TGTGCCAGCAGTTACGGGGTTCGGACTGAAGCTTTCTTT; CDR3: CASSYGVRTEAFF
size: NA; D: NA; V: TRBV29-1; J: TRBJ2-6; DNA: TGCAGCGTTGCGGATCCGACCTCTGGGGCCAACGTCCTGACTTTC; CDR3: CSVADPTSGANVLTF
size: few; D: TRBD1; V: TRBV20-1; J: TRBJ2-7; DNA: TGCAGTGCGCACCAATCGGGACAGGGGGCGTCTGAGCAGTACTTC; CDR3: CSAHQSGQGASEQYF
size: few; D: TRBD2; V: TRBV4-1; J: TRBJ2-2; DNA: TGCGCCAGCAGCCCGGTTCCAACTAGCGGGGGGGCCTCCGGGGAGCTGTTTTTT; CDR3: CASSPVPTSGGASGELFF
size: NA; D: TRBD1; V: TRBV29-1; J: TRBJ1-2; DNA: TGCAGCGTGTATACAGGGGGTGGCTACACCTTC; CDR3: CSVYTGGGYTF
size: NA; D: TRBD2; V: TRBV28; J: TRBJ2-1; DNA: TGTGCCAGCAGTTTTACTAGCGGGGGGAATGAGCAGTTCTTC; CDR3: CASSFTSGGNEQFF
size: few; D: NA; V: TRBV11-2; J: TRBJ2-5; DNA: TGTGCCAGCAGCCCCGTTTCTATCCGGGAGACCCAGTACTTC; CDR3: CASSPVSIRETQYF
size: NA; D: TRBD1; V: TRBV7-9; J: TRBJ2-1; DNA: TGTGCCAGCAGCCTCTCGACAGGGGATGAGCAGTTCTTC; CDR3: CASSLSTGDEQFF
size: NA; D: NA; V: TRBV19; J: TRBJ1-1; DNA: TGTGCCAGTAGTATAGCGGAGAACACTGAAGCTTTCTTT; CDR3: CASSIAENTEAFF
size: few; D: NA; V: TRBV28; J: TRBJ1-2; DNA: TGTGCCAGCGGGCCATACTATGGCTACACCTTC; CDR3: CASGPYYGYTF
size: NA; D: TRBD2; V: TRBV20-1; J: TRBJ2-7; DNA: TGCAGTGCCCCACCGGGACTAGCCCATGTTCCCTACGAGCAGTACTTC; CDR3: CSAPPGLAHVPYEQYF
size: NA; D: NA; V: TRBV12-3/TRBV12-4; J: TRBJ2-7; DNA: TGTGCCAGCAGTTTCCCCCGCTACGAGCAGTACTTC; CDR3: CASSFPRYEQYF
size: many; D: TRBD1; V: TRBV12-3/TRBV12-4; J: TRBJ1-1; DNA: TGTGCCAGCAGTCCACAGGGGGAGGGAGCTTTCTTT; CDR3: CASSPQGEGAFF
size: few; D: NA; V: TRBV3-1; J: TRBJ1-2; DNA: TGTGCCAGCAGCCACTTGACCAAGGACCGGAACTATGGCTACACCTTC; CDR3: CASSHLTKDRNYGYTF
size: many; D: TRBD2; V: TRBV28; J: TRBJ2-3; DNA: TGTGCCAGCAGGGCGGGGGGAGCGGGCACAGATACGCAGTATTTT; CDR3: CASRAGGAGTDTQYF
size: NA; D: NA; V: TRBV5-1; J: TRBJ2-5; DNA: TGCGCCAGCAGCCAGCTCCAAGAGACCCAGTACTTC; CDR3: CASSQLQETQYF
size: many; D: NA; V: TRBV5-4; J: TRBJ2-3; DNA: TGTGCCAGCAGCTTGGACGGGACGTCACAGGCAGATACGCAGTATTTT; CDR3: CASSLDGTSQADTQYF
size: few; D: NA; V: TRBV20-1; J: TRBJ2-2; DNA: TGCAGTGCTAGAGATCTGAAGCGGGACACCGGGGAGCTGTTTTTT; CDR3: CSARDLKRDTGELFF
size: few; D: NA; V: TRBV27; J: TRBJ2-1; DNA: TGTGCCAGCAGTTCGACTCCTTCCTACAATGAGCAGTTCTTC; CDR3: CASSSTPSYNEQFF
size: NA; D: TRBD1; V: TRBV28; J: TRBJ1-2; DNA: TGTGCCAGCAGCCCAGGGAAGGGGACAGTATCTAACTATGGCTACACCTTC; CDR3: CASSPGKGTVSNYGYTF
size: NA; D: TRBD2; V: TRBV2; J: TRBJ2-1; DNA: TGTGCCAGCAGACCGGGACTAGCGGGGGGGAGCTCCTACAATGAGCAGTTCTTC; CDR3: CASRPGLAGGSSYNEQFF
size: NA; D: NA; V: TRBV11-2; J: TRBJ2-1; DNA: TGTGCCAGCAGCCCCAGGATCCGGGTCAATGAGCAGTTCTTC; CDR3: CASSPRIRVNEQFF
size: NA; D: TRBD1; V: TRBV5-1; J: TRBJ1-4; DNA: TGCGCCAGCAGCTTGCAACAGGGGAATGAAAAACTGTTTTTT; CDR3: CASSLQQGNEKLFF
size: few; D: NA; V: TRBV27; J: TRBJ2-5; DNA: TGTGCCAGCAGTCTCCAAGGGGGTGGCCAGTACTTC; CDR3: CASSLQGGGQYF
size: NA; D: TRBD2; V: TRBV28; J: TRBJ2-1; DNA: TGTGCCAGCCTAACTAGCGGGGTTTACGATGAGCAGTTCTTC; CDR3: CASLTSGVYDEQFF
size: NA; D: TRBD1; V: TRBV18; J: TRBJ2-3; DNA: TGTGCCAGCTCAGTCACTACAGGGGGCGAAGATACGCAGTATTTT; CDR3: CASSVTTGGEDTQYF
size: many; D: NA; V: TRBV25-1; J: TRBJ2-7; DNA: TGTGCCAGCAGTGAGGTAGGCAGGAGCTCCTACGAGCAGTACTTC; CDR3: CASSEVGRSSYEQYF
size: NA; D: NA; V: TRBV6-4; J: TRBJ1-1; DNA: TGTGCCAGCAGTGCCAAGGGAGGAGAGACTGAAGCTTTCTTT; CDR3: CASSAKGGETEAFF
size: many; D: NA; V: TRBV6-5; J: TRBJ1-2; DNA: TGTGCCAGCAGACGAATCCCTGGGATCTATGGCTACACCTTC; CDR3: CASRRIPGIYGYTF
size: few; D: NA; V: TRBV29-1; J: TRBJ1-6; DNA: TGCAGCGAGCATCCCAGGGCATTTGGGAGCTCCTATAATTCACCCCTCCACTTT; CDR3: CSEHPRAFGSSYNSPLHF
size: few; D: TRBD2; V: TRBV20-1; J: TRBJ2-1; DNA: TGCAGTGCTGGTCCTAGCGGAGTCTCCTACAATGAGCAGTTCTTC; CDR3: CSAGPSGVSYNEQFF
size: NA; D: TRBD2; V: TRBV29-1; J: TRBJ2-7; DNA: TGCAGCGTGGGGACTACGGGAGGCGACTACGAGCAGTACTTC; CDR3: CSVGTTGGDYEQYF
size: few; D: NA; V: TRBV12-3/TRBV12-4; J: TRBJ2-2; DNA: TGTGCCAGCAGTATCCCGGGACTTTCCCTAACAGGGGAGCTGTTTTTT; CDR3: CASSIPGLSLTGELFF